Listed below are T cell receptor beta chains from one sample, sequenced in a study of shared clonotypes between healthy human individuals. Some clones are missing from TCRdb's copy, which holds only in-frame ones; the method was immunoSEQ multiplex PCR. The repertoire consists of 950,000 to 1,100,000 clones, with more than 60% occurring once and the leading ten covering over 1.3%. The sample consisted of memory CD4+ T cells sorted from blood. Source of these receptors: a man between 18 and 35 years old in good health. CDR3s leave out the opening cysteine and the closing phenylalanine or tryptophan. D genes are given only for firm matches.

J gene	D gene	V gene	CDR3 protein
TRBJ1-3	-	TRBV5-1	ASSSEGNTIY
TRBJ2-4	-	TRBV30	AWSFGGENIQY
TRBJ1-5	-	TRBV30	AWSVRGRNQPQH
TRBJ2-3	-	TRBV2	ASNGGWITDTQY
TRBJ1-4	-	TRBV28	ASSPTGSDEKLF
TRBJ2-1	-	TRBV4-1	ASSPGGGIDEQF
TRBJ2-7	-	TRBV7-9	ASSLDSQTYEQY
TRBJ2-3	TRBD2	TRBV10-1	ASSEGRESTDTQY
TRBJ2-5	-	TRBV6-1	ASTDLLKETQY
TRBJ2-3	TRBD2	TRBV7-2	ASSISGSGTDTQY
TRBJ2-5	-	TRBV5-4	ASSEITRQETQY
TRBJ1-6	-	TRBV2	ASSPDRRRGNSPLH
TRBJ2-7	-	TRBV20-1	SAYQSQQY
TRBJ2-3	TRBD2	TRBV27	ASSLAAGTSYPDTQY
TRBJ1-4	TRBD1	TRBV27	ASSFGQANEKLF
TRBJ2-3	TRBD2	TRBV27	ASSPRSGGGTDTQY
TRBJ2-7	-	TRBV1	TSNRGAGYEQY
TRBJ1-4	-	TRBV9	ASSVQGGGIGEKLF
TRBJ1-5	-	TRBV28	ASRRSVGAQPQH
TRBJ2-4	TRBD1	TRBV5-6	ASSLGTGGIGNIQY
TRBJ1-2	TRBD1	TRBV9	ASSGGQGYVGYGYT
TRBJ2-1	-	TRBV11-2	ASSLRDPYTYNEQF